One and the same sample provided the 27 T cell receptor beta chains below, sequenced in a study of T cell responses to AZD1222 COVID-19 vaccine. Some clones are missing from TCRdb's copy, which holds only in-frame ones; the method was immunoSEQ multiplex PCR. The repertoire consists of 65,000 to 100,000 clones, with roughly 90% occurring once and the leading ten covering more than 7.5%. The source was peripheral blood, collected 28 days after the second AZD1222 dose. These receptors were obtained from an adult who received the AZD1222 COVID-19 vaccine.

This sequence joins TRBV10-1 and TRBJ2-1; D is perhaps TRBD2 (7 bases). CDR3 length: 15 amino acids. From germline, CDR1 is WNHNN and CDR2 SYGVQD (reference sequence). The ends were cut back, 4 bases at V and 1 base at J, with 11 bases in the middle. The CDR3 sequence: CASSGAGHSYNEQFF. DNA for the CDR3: TGCGCCAGCAGTGGAGCGGGACATTCCTACAATGAGCAGTTCTTC.

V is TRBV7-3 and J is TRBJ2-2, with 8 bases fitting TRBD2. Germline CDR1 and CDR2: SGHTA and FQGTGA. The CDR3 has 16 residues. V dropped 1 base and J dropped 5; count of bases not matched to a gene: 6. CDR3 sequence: CASSLRAAGGTGELFF. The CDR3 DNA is TGTGCCAGCAGCTTAAGGGCGGCGGGAGGTACCGGGGAGCTGTTTTTT.

CDR3 DNA: TGTGCCAGCAGCTCGGGACTAGCGAGCGATGAGCAGTTCTTC. Its protein is CASSSGLASDEQFF. The chain combines TRBV5-4 with TRBJ2-1; TRBD2 aligns across 10 bases. Germline V gene sequence: CDR1 SGHNT, CDR2 YYREEE (reference sequence). V dropped 3 bases and J dropped 8; count of bases not matched to a gene: 5. The CDR3 is made up of 14 amino acids.

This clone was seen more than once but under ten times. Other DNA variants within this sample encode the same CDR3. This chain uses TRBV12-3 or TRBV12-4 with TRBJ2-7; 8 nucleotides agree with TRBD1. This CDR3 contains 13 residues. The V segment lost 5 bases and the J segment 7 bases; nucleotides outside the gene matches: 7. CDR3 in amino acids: CASSAGTGREQYF. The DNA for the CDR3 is TGTGCCAGCAGTGCCGGGACAGGAAGGGAGCAGTACTTC.

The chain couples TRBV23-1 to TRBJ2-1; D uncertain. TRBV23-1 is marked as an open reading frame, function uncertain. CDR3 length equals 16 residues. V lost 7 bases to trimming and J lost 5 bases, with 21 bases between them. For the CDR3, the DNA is TGCGCCAGCATAACGGTTTGGGCTCCGAGCAACAATGAGCAGTTCTTC. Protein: CASITVWAPSNNEQFF.

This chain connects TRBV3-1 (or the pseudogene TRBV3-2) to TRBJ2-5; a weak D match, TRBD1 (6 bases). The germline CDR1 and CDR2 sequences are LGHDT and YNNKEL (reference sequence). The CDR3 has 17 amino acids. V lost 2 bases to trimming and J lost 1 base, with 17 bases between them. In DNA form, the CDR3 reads TGTGCCAGCAGCCAACTCTCACGGACAGCCGCCCAAGAGACCCAGTACTTC. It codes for CASSQLSRTAAQETQYF.

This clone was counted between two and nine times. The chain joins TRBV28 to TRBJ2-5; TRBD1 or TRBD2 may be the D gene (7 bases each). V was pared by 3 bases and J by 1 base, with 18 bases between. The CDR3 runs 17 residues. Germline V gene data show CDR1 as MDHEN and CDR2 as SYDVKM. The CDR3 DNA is TGTGCCAGCAGTTTGGGCAGGGGGGGAATTGGCCAAGAGACCCAGTACTTC. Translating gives CASSLGRGGIGQETQYF.

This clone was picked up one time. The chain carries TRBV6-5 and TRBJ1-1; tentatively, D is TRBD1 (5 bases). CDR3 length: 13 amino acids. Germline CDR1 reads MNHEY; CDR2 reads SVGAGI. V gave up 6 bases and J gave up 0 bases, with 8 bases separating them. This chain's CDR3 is CASRTTVNTEAFF. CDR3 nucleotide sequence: TGTGCCAGCAGAACGACAGTGAACACTGAAGCTTTCTTT.

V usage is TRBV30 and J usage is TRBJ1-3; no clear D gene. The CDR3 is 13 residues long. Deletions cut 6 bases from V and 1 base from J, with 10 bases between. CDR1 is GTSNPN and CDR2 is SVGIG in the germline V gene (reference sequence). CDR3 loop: CACDEGSGNTIYF. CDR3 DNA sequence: TGTGCCTGCGATGAAGGATCTGGAAACACCATATATTTT.

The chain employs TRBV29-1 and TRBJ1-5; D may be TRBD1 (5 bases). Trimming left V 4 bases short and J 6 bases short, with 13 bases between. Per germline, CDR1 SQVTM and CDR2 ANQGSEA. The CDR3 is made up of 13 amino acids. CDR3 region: CSVVQGVGQPQHF. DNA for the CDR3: TGCAGCGTTGTTCAGGGTGTAGGTCAGCCCCAGCATTTT.

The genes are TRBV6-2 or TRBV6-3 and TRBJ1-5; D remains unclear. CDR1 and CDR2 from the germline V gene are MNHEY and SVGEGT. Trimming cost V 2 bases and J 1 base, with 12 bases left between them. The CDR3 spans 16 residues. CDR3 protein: CASSYGEWGSNQPQHF. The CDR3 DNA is TGTGCCAGCAGTTACGGGGAGTGGGGAAGCAATCAGCCCCAGCATTTT.

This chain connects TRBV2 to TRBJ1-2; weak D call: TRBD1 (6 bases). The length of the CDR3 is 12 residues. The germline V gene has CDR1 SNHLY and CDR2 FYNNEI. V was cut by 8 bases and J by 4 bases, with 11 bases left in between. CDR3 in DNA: TGTGCCAGCGGGGTAGGGGGCTATGGCTACACCTTC. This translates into CASGVGGYGYTF.

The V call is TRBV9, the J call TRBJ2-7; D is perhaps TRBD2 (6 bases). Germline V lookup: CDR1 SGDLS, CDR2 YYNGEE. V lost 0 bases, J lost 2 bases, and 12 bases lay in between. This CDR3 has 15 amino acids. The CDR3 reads CASSVALAPTYEQYF. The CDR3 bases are TGTGCCAGCAGCGTAGCCCTAGCGCCTACCTACGAGCAGTACTTC.

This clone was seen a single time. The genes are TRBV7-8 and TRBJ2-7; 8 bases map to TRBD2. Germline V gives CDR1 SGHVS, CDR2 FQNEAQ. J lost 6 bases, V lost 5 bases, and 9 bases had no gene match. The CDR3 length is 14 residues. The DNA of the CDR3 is TGTGCCAGCAGCCCCAGCGGGAGAGTAGGCGAGCAGTACTTC. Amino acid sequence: CASSPSGRVGEQYF.

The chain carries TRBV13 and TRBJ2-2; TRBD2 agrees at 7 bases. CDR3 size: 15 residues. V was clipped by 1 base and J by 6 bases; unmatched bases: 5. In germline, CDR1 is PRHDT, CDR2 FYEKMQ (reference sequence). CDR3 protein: CASSLAGGRAGELFF. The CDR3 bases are TGTGCCAGCAGCTTAGCGGGAGGAAGGGCCGGGGAGCTGTTTTTT.

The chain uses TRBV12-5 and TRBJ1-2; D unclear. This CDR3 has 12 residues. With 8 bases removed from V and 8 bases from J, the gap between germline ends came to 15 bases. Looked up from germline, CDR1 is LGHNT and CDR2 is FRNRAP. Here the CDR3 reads CASSFGDGGYTF. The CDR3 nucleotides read TGTGCTAGTTCTTTCGGTGATGGGGGCTACACCTTC.

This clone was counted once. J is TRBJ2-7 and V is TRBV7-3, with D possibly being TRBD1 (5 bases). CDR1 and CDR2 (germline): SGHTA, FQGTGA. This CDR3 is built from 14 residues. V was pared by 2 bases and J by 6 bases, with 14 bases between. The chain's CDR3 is CASSLWQGASEQYF. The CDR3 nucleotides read TGTGCCAGCAGCTTATGGCAGGGTGCCTCCGAGCAGTACTTC.

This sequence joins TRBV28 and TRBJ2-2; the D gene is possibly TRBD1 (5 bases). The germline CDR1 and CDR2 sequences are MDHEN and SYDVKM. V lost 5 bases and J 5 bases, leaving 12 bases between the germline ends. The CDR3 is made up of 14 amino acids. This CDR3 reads CASSTTGETGELFF. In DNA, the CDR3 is TGTGCCAGCAGTACAACAGGCGAAACCGGGGAGCTGTTTTTT. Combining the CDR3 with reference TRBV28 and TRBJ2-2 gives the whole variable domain DVKVTQSSRYLVKRTGEKVFLECVQDMDHENMFWYRQDPGLGLRLIYFSYDVKMKEKGDIPEGYSVSREKKERFSLILESASTNQTSMYLCASSTTGETGELFFGEGSRLTVL.

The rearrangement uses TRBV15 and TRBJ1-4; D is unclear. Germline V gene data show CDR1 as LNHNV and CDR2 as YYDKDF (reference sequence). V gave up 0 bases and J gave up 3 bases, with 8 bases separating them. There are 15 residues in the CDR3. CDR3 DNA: TGTGCCACCAGCAGAGATAAAATACCTAATGAAAAACTGTTTTTT. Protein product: CATSRDKIPNEKLFF.

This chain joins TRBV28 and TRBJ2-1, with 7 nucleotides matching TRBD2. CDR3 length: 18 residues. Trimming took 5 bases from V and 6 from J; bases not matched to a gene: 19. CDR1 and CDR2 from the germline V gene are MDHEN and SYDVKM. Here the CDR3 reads CASSPPPEASGRANEQFF. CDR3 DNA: TGTGCCAGCAGTCCCCCACCCGAGGCTAGCGGAAGGGCCAATGAGCAGTTCTTC.

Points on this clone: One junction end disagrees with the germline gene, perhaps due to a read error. Here the CDR3 DNA reads TGTGCCAGCAGCCTAGCGGGAGGTGTACAGCAGTACTTC. Its protein product is CASSLAGGVQQYF. The chain recombines TRBV7-2 with TRBJ2-7; 11 bases map to TRBD2. Germline values: CDR1 SGHTA, CDR2 FQGNSA. The CDR3 consists of 13 residues.

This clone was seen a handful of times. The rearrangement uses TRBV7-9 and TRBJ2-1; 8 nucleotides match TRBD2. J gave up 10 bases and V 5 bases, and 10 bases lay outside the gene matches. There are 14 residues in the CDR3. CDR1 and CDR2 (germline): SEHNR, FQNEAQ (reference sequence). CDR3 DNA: TGTGCCAGCAGCCCCATAGCGGGGCGAAGGGAGCAGTTCTTC. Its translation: CASSPIAGRREQFF.

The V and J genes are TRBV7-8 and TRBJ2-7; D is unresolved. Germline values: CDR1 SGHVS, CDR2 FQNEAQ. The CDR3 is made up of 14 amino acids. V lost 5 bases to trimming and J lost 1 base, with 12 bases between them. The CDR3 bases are TGTGCCAGCAGCCCCCAAAGGGTGTCCTACGAGCAGTACTTC. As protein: CASSPQRVSYEQYF.

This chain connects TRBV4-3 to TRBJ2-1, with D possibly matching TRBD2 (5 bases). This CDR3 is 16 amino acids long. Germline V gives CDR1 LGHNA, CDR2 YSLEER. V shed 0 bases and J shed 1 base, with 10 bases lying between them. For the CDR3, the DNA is TGCGCCAGCAGCCAAGATTACAAGCGGTCCTACAATGAGCAGTTCTTC. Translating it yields CASSQDYKRSYNEQFF.

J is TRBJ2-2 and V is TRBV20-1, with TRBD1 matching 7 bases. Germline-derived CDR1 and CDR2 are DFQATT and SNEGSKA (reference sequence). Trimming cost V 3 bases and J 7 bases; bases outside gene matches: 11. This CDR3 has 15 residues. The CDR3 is CSASRGRGSYGELFF. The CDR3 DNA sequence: TGCAGTGCTAGTAGGGGCAGGGGGTCGTACGGGGAGCTGTTTTTT.

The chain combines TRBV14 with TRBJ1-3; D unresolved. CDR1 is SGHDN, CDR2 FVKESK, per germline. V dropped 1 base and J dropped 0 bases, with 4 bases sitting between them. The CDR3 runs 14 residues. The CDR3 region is CASSQGISGNTIYF. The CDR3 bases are TGTGCCAGCAGCCAAGGGATCTCTGGAAACACCATATATTTT.

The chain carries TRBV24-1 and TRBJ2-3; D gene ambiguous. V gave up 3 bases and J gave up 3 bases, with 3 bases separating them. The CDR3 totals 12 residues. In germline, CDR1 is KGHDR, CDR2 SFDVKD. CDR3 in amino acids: CATSDRTDTQYF. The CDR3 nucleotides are TGTGCCACCAGTGATAGGACAGATACGCAGTATTTT.